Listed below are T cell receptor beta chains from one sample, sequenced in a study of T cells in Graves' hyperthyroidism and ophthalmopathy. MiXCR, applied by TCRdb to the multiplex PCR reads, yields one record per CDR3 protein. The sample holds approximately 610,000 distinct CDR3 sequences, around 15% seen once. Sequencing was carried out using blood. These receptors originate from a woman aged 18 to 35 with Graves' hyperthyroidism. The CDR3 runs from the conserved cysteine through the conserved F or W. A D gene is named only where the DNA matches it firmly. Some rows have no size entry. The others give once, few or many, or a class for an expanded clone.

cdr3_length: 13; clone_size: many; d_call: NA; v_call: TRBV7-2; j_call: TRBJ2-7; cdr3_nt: TGTGCCAGCAGCCCACCGGCCGGGTTCGAGCAGTACTTC; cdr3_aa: CASSPPAGFEQYF
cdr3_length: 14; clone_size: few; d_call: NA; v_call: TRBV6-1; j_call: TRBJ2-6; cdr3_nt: TGTGCCAGCAGTCCCCAGACCATGGCCAACGTCCTGACTTTC; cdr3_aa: CASSPQTMANVLTF
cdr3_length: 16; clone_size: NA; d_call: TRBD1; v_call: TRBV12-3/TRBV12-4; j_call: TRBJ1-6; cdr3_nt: TGTGCCAGCAGTCCCGACAGGGCTAGGGGTAATTCACCCCTCCACTTT; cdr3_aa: CASSPDRARGNSPLHF
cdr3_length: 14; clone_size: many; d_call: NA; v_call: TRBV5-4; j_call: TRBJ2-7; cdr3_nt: TGTGCCAGCAGCTTGGACGGGAATTCCTACGAGCAGTACTTC; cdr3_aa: CASSLDGNSYEQYF
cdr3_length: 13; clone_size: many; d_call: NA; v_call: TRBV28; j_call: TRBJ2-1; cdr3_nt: TGTGCCAGCAGTTTAAGTTCGGGGAATGAGCAGTTCTTC; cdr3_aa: CASSLSSGNEQFF
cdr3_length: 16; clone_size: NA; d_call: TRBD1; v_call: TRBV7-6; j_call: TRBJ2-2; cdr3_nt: TGTGCCAGCAGCTTGCCACAGGGGTTGACCACCGGGGAGCTGTTTTTT; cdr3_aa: CASSLPQGLTTGELFF
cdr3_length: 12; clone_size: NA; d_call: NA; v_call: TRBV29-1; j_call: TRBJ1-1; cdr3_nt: TGCAGCGTAACATTACTGAACACTGAAGCTTTCTTT; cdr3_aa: CSVTLLNTEAFF
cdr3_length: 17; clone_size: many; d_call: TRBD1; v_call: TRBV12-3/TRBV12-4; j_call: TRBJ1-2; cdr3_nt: TGTGCCAGCAGTCCCCCATCCCCCGGGACAGGGGGCGATGGCTACACCTTC; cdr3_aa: CASSPPSPGTGGDGYTF
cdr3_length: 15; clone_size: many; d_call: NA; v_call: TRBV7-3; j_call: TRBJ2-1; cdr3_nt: TGTGCCAGCAGCCCCTTTGGGCGGGGGCGAGGTGAGCAGTTCTTC; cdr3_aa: CASSPFGRGRGEQFF
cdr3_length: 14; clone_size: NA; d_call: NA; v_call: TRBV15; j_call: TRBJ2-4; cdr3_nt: TGTGCCACCAGCAGCCAAGGGGCCAAAAACATTCAGTACTTC; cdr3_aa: CATSSQGAKNIQYF
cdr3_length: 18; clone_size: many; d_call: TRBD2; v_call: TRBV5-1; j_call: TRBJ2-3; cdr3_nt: TGCGCCAGCAGATACGGGACTAGCGGGGGGCGAAGCACAGATACGCAGTATTTT; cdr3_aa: CASRYGTSGGRSTDTQYF
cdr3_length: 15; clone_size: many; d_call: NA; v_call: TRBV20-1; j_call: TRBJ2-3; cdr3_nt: TGCAGTGCCCAAAAAGGTAGCCTTGGCACAGATACGCAGTATTTT; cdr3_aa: CSAQKGSLGTDTQYF
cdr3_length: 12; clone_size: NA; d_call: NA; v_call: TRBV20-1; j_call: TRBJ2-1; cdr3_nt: TGCAGTGCTAGTAAACCTAGCCCCGCTCGGTTCTTC; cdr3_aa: CSASKPSPARFF
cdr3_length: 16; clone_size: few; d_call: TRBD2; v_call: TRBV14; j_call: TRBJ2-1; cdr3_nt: TGTGCCAGCAGCCAAGATGGGACTAGCGGGAGTAATGAGCAGTTCTTC; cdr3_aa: CASSQDGTSGSNEQFF
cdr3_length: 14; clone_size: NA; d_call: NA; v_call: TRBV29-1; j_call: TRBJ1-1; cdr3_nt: TGCAGCGTTGAAGTCCCCAAGATGCACACTGAAGCTTTCTTT; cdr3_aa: CSVEVPKMHTEAFF
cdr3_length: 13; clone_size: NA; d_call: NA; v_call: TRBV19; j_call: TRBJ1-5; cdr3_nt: TGTGCCAGCGGGCCCTATAGCAATCAGCCCCAGCATTTT; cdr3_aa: CASGPYSNQPQHF
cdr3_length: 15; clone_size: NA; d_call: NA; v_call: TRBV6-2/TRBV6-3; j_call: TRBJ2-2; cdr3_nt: TGTGCCAGCAGTAACGGAATTGCGAACACCGGGGAGCTGTTTTTT; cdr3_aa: CASSNGIANTGELFF
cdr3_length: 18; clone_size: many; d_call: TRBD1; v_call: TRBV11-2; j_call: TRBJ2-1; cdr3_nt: TGTGCCAGCAGCTTAGTTCCCGCGACAGGGCAGGCCTACAATGAGCAGTTCTTC; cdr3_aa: CASSLVPATGQAYNEQFF
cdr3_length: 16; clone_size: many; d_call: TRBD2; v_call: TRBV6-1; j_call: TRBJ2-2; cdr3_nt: TGTGCCAGCAGTTCCGGTGTTAGCGGGTCTACCGGGGAGCTGTTTTTT; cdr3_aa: CASSSGVSGSTGELFF
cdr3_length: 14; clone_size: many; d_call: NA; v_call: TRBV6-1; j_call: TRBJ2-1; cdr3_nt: TGTGCCAGCAGTGAGTTGGGCTCCTACAATGAGCAGTTCTTC; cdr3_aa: CASSELGSYNEQFF
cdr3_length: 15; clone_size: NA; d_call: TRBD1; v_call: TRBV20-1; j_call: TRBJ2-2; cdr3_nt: TGCAGTGCTAGAGCTGTGGACAGGGCCACCGGGGAGCTGTTTTTT; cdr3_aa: CSARAVDRATGELFF
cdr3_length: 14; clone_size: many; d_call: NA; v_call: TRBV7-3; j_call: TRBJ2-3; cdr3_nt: TGTGCCAGCAGCCCGGGCCTTGTTGGGGATACGCAGTATTTT; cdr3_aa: CASSPGLVGDTQYF
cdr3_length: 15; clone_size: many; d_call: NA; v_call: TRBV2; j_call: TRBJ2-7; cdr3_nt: TGTGCCAGCAGAGGACCCACCAGATCCCTGCACGAGCAGTACTTC; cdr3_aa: CASRGPTRSLHEQYF
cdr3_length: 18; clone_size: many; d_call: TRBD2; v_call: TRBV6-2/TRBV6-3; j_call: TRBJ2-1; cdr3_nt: TGTACCAGCAGTCCCCCGATCAAAAGCGGGGGGGCCTACAATGAGCAGTTCTTC; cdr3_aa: CTSSPPIKSGGAYNEQFF
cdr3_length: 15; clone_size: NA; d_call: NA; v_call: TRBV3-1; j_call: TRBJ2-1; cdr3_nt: TGTGCCAGCAGCCAAGAGGGGAGTCCTTACAATGAGCAGTTCTTC; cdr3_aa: CASSQEGSPYNEQFF
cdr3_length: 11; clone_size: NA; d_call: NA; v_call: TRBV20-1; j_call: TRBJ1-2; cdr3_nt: TGCAGTGCCCGGGGGATCTATGGCTACACCTTC; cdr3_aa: CSARGIYGYTF
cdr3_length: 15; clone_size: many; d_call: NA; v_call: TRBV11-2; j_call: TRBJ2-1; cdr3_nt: TGTGCCAGCAGCCATCTAGTAGTAGGGAACAATGAGCAGTTCTTC; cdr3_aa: CASSHLVVGNNEQFF
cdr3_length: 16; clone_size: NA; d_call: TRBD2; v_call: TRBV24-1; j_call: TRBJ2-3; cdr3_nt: TGTGCCACCAGTGATTTGGGGGGGGTGACCACAGATACGCAGTATTTT; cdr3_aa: CATSDLGGVTTDTQYF
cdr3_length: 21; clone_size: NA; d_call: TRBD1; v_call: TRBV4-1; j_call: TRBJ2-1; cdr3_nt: TGCGCCAGCAGCCAAGATCCCCGACAGGGATCAGCGGAATTCTCCTACAATGAGCAGTTCTTC; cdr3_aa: CASSQDPRQGSAEFSYNEQFF
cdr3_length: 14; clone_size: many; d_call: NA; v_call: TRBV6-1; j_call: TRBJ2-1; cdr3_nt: NA; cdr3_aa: CASSTSITSTEQFF
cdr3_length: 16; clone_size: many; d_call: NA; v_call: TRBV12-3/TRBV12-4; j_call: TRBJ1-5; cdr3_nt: TGTGCCAGCAGTTTGGCAGGACGGCGGGGTAATCAGCCCCAGCATTTT; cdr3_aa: CASSLAGRRGNQPQHF
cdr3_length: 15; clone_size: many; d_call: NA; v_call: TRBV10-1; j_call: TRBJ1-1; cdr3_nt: TGCGCCAGCAGTGAGCCCGGCGGGGGGAACACTGAAGCTTTCTTT; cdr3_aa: CASSEPGGGNTEAFF
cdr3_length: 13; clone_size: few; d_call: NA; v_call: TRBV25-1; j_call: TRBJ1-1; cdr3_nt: TGTGCCAGCAGTGTAGGGAAGGGCACTGAAGCTTTCTTT; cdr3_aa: CASSVGKGTEAFF
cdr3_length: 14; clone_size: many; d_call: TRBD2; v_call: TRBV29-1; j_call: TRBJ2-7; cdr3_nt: TGCAGCGCAAGCGGGACTAGCGGATTCTACGAGCAGTACTTC; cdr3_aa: CSASGTSGFYEQYF
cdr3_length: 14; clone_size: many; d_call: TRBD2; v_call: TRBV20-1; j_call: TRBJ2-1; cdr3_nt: TGCAGTGCTAGAATAGCGGGGGGGCCCGATGAGCAGTTCTTC; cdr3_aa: CSARIAGGPDEQFF
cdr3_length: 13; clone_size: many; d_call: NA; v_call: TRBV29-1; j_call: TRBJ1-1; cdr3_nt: TGCAGCTCCGCCGGGGGCGCGAACACTGAAGCTTTCTTT; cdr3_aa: CSSAGGANTEAFF
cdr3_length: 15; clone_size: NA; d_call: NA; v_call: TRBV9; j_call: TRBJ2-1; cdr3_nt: TGTGCCAGCAGCCCGAGCGGGCCAGACTCCTACGAGCAGTTCTTC; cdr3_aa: CASSPSGPDSYEQFF
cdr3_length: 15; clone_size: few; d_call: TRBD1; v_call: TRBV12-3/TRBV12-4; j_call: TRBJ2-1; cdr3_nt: TGTGCCAGCAGTGCCCGGGACAGGGCAAACAATGAGCAGTTCTTC; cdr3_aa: CASSARDRANNEQFF
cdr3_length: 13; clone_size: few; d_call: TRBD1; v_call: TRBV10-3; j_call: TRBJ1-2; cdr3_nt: TGTGCCATCAGCCCGACAGGGATCTATGGCTACACCTTC; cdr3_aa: CAISPTGIYGYTF
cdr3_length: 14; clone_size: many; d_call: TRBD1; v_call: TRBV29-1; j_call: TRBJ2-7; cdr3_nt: TGCAGCGTTGATCTCGGGACAGGGCCCTACGAGCAGTACTTC; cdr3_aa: CSVDLGTGPYEQYF
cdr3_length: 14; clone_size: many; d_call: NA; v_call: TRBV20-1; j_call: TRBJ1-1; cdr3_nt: TGCAGTGCTAGAGCTGGGGCCATGAACACTGAAGCTTTCTTT; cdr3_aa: CSARAGAMNTEAFF
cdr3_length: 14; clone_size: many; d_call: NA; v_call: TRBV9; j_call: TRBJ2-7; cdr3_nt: TGTGCCAGCAGCGCCGGAGGGCCCGACTACGAGCAGTACTTC; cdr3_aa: CASSAGGPDYEQYF
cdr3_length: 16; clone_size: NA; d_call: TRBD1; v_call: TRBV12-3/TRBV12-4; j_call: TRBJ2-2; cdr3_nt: TGTGCCAGCAGCAAACACCGGACAGGGTTCACCGGGGAGCTGTTTTTT; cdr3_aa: CASSKHRTGFTGELFF
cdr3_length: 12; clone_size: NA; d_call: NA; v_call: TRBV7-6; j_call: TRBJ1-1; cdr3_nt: TGTGCCAGCAGCCCAAATACAGGTGAAGCTTTCTTT; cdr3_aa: CASSPNTGEAFF
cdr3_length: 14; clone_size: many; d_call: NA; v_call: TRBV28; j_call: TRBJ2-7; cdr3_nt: TGTGCCAGCTTTCCTGGGCTGAGCTCCTACGAGCAGTACTTC; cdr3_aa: CASFPGLSSYEQYF
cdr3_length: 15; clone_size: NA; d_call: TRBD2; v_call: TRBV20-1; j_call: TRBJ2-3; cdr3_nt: TGCAGTGCTAGAGGCCCAGCGGGGGCCCCTGATACGCAGTATTTT; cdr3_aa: CSARGPAGAPDTQYF
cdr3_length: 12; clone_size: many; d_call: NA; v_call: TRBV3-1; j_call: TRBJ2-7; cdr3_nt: TGTGCCAGCAGCCAAGATTGGGGTGCGCAGTACTTC; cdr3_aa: CASSQDWGAQYF
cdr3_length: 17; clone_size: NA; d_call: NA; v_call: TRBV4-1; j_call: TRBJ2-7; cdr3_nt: TGCGCCAGCAGCCCATACCCGGCACCTAGGAGCTCCTACGAGCAGTACTTC; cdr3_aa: CASSPYPAPRSSYEQYF